This entry features one T cell receptor beta chain sequence. These data originate in a study of blood T cell repertoires in COVID-19. Study as a whole: PBMCs, B-cell-depleted T cells, or T cells provided the cDNA or gDNA that made up the material.

Those enrolled, adults aged 18 to 89 years, came from roughly 23 US areas. Membership in each cohort depended on participant-reported clinical history. In germline, CDR1 is SGHRS, CDR2 YFSETQ. The V segment lost 4 bases and the J segment 1 base; nucleotides outside the gene matches: 4. The CDR3 totals 14 residues. Authors' data handling: How many nucleated cells were present was estimated from reference gene primer amplification. Assay: immunoSEQ multiplex PCR; the TCRdb copy retains only in-frame clones and omits some. The D gene and trimming were derived from the DNA, and the V and J assignments and clone size from that table. The sample has roughly 180,000 clones, over 70% seen once; the top ten hold approximately 5.1%.

The chain couples TRBV5-1 to TRBJ1-1; 7 nucleotides line up with TRBD1. Sample: PBMCs or T cells enriched from blood (not recorded which). The TCR was taken from a woman between 40 and 50 years old with acute COVID-19. The chain's CDR3 is CASSRGTENTEAFF. In DNA, the CDR3 is TGCGCCAGCAGCCGCGGGACAGAGAACACTGAAGCTTTCTTT.